The 12 T cell receptor beta chains presented below share a single source sample, sequenced in a study of human T cells and chemical hapten exposure. TCRdb re-called the RACE reads through MiXCR, storing one row per CDR3 protein. The sample has 120,000 to 150,000 distinct CDR3 sequences, over 9.5% seen once; the top ten hold 1.3% to 1.5%. Time point given: patch test 2, 6 weeks after DPC sensitization. This sample's treatment: therapeutic diphenylcyclopropenone sensitization with weekly scalp DPC. Material: whole blood, obtained in connection with sensitization to the hapten diphenylcyclopropenone (DPC). These receptors were taken from a woman aged 45-59 years with alopecia areata. Some clones in this sample may be carry-over from other donors' samples.

The CDR3 spells CASSVGLAGSSTDTQYF. The CDR3 bases are TGTGCCAGCAGCGTAGGGCTAGCGGGATCTAGCACAGATACGCAGTATTTT. The rearrangement joins TRBV9 to TRBJ2-3; 9 nucleotides agree with TRBD2. Germline trimming cut 0 bases from V and 0 bases from J; bases unmatched to any gene: 5. Germline lookup yields CDR1 SGDLS and CDR2 YYNGEE. The CDR3 has 17 residues.

The rearrangement uses TRBV29-1 and TRBJ2-7; 12 bases agree with TRBD1. The CDR3 runs 13 residues. V lost 6 bases, J lost 7 bases, and 7 bases stayed unmatched. From germline, CDR1 is SQVTM and CDR2 ANQGSEA. The DNA for the CDR3 is TGCAGCGTCCCGGGACAGGGGGCCGGAGAGCAGTACTTC. This sequence encodes CSVPGQGAGEQYF.

This clonotype appeared many times. J is TRBJ2-2 and V is TRBV24-1, with 9 bases lining up with TRBD1. This CDR3 has 15 amino acids. The germline V gene encodes CDR1 KGHDR and CDR2 SFDVKD. The V segment lost 6 bases and the J segment 4 bases; nucleotides outside the gene matches: 5. The CDR3 region is CATSIRDRATGELFF. The CDR3 bases are TGTGCCACCAGTATACGGGACAGGGCCACCGGGGAGCTGTTTTTT.

This clonotype was seen only a few times. This rearrangement joins TRBV7-9 to TRBJ2-5; D is unresolved. V lost 0 bases to trimming and J lost 2 bases, with 10 bases between them. The CDR3 runs to 15 residues. Germline values: CDR1 SEHNR, CDR2 FQNEAQ (reference sequence). In nucleotides, the CDR3 is TGTGCCAGCAGCTTAGCGCTCGGAGCTCAAGAGACCCAGTACTTC. Its translation is CASSLALGAQETQYF. Full variable domain (missing parts from reference TRBV7-9 and TRBJ2-5): DTGVSQNPRHKITKRGQNVTFRCDPISEHNRLYWYRQTLGQGPEFLTYFQNEAQLEKSRLLSDRFSAERPKGSFSTLEIQRTEQGDSAMYLCASSLALGAQETQYFGPGTRLLVL.

The chain employs TRBV28 and TRBJ2-4; D is perhaps TRBD1 (6 bases). This CDR3 spans 14 amino acids. CDR1 is MDHEN and CDR2 is SYDVKM in the germline V gene. V lost 3 bases, J lost 5 bases, and 11 bases lay in between. The CDR3: CASSFARTENIQYF. The CDR3 DNA is TGTGCCAGCAGTTTCGCGCGGACAGAAAACATTCAGTACTTC.

This clonotype has a handful of counts. DNA for the CDR3: TGTGCCAGCAGCTTACAAAGGACTAGCGGGTACGAGCAGTACTTC. Protein product: CASSLQRTSGYEQYF. V gene TRBV7-8 combines with J gene TRBJ2-7; 11 bases are a match to TRBD2. Germline lookup yields CDR1 SGHVS and CDR2 FQNEAQ. This CDR3 comprises 15 residues. The V and J ends lost 2 bases and 4 bases, in that order; junction bases with no gene match: 4. The whole variable domain, filled in from reference TRBV7-8 and TRBJ2-7, reads GAGVSQSPRYKVAKRGQDVALRCDPISGHVSLFWYQQALGQGPEFLTYFQNEAQLDKSGLPSDRFFAERPEGSVSTLKIQRTQQEDSAVYLCASSLQRTSGYEQYFGPGTRLTVT.

This rearrangement joins TRBV20-1 to TRBJ2-2, with TRBD1 matching over 8 bases. Germline loops: CDR1 DFQATT, CDR2 SNEGSKA (reference sequence). V lost 5 bases to trimming and J lost 4 bases; unmatched junction nucleotides: 9. CDR3 length equals 15 residues. The DNA of the CDR3 is TGCAGTGCTGGGGCCCAGGGGGCGGTCACCGGGGAGCTGTTTTTT. Encoded protein: CSAGAQGAVTGELFF.

This clonotype has only a few counts. This rearrangement joins TRBV11-2 to TRBJ2-3; 7 bases line up with TRBD2. The CDR3 length is 16 residues. The V and J ends lost 2 bases and 5 bases, in that order; junction bases with no gene match: 10. Per the germline V gene, CDR1 is SGHAT and CDR2 is FQNNGV. The CDR3 nucleotides read TGTGCCAGCAGCTTAATCGGACTAGGGAGCGGAGATACGCAGTATTTT. It codes for CASSLIGLGSGDTQYF.

This clonotype was found many times. The J gene is TRBJ2-6, the V gene TRBV7-2; D is unclear. CDR3 length: 15 residues. The V end lost 2 bases, the J end lost 0 bases, and 5 bases lay between the germline ends. Germline V gives CDR1 SGHTA, CDR2 FQGNSA. CDR3 nucleotides: TGTGCCAGCAGCTTAACGCTCTCTGGGGCCAACGTCCTGACTTTC. Translated: CASSLTLSGANVLTF. Full variable domain (missing parts from reference TRBV7-2 and TRBJ2-6): GAGVSQSPSNKVTEKGKDVELRCDPISGHTALYWYRQSLGQGLEFLIYFQGNSAPDKSGLPSDRFSAERTGGSVSTLTIQRTQQEDSAVYLCASSLTLSGANVLTFGAGSRLTVL.

This clonotype came up many times. J is TRBJ1-4 and V is TRBV4-1; no reliable D call. Trimming pared 1 base from V and 4 bases from J, leaving 10 bases between. Germline CDR1 and CDR2: MGHRA and YSYEKL. The CDR3 spans 15 residues. The CDR3 spells CASSQAETVNEKLFF. DNA of the CDR3: TGCGCCAGCAGCCAAGCCGAGACGGTTAATGAAAAACTGTTTTTT.

This clonotype was recorded a few times. The V call is TRBV12-3 or TRBV12-4, the J call TRBJ2-3; no definite D call. V lost 7 bases, J lost 1 base, and 12 bases lay in between. This CDR3 has 14 residues. The CDR3 nucleotides read TGTGCCAGCAAGTTGGAAACGGGCACAGATACGCAGTATTTT. Translating gives CASKLETGTDTQYF.

In its sample, this clonotype was seen a few times. The chain uses TRBV7-6 and TRBJ2-3, with 9 bases fitting TRBD1. This CDR3 is built from 17 residues. The germline V gene encodes CDR1 SGHVS and CDR2 FNYEAQ. The J segment lost 1 base and the V segment lost 2 bases, leaving 7 bases of the junction unmatched. CDR3 sequence reads: CASSLTIRTGGTDTQYF. The CDR3 bases are TGTGCCAGCAGCTTAACGATTAGGACAGGGGGCACAGATACGCAGTATTTT.